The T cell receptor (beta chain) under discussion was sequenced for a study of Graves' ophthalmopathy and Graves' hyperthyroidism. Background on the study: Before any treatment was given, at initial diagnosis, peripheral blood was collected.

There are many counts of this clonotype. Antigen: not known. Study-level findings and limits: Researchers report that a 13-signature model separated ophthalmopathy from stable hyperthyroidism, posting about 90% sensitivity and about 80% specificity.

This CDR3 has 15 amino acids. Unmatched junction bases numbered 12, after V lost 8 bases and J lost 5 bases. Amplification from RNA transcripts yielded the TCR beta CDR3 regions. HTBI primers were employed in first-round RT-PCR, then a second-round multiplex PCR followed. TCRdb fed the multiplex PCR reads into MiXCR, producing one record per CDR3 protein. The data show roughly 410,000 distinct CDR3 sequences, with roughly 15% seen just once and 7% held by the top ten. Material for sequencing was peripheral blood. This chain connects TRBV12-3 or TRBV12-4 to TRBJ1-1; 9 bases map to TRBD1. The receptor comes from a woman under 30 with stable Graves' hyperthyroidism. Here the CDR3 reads CASQNRTGARTEAFF. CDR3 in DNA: TGTGCCAGCCAAAATAGGACAGGGGCTAGAACTGAAGCTTTCTTT.